The clone carrying this T cell receptor beta chain was found once. The antigen remains unidentified. The data were taken from a study of blood T cells in healthy people across ages. Broader study findings: Diversity estimates from one million T cells were considered underestimates. Per million T cells, TCR beta diversity dropped roughly linearly as age increased.

Together with a sample-barcoded 5' primer, a J-beta primer mix was included in a second PCR lasting roughly 6 to 12 cycles. One entry per CDR3 protein results from TCRdb running MiXCR on the 5' RACE reads. The sample gives approximately 730,000 distinct CDR3 sequences, less than 70% of which show up once; about 42% is in the top ten. Donors gave 9 to 10 milliliters of peripheral blood apiece. The CDR3 has 14 amino acids. V was clipped by 6 bases and J by 13 bases, with 22 bases between them. CDR1 and CDR2 from the germline V gene are MNHEY and SVGEGT. The sample was blood. The clonotype was recovered from an elderly man in good health. This chain uses TRBV6-2 or TRBV6-3 with TRBJ2-1, with D maybe TRBD1 (7 bases). The CDR3 nucleotides are TGTGCCAGCAGATCAACCTACAGGGGAGGCATTCAGTTCTTC. Translated, it gives CASRSTYRGGIQFF.